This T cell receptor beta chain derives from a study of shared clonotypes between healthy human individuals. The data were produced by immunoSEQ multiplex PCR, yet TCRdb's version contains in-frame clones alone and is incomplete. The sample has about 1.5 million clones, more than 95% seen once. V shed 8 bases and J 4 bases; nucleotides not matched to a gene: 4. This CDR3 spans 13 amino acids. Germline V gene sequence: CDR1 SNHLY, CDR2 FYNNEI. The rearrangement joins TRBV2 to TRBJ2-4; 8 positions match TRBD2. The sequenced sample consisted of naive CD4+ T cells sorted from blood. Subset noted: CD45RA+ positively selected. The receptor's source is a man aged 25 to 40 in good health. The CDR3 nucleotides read TGTGCCAGCTCTGAGCGGGGGAAAAACATTCAGTACTTC. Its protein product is CASSERGKNIQYF.